This T cell receptor beta chain was observed in a study of technical replicates of blood from several donors. The CDR3 totals 15 residues. Deletions cut 7 bases from V and 2 bases from J, with 17 bases between. Germline loops: CDR1 SEHNR, CDR2 FQNEAQ (reference sequence). Sequenced by immunoSEQ multiplex PCR; TCRdb stores in-frame clones only, minus some. The table lists around 80,000 clones, around 90% of them singletons. The chain recombines TRBV7-9 with TRBJ2-5; possible D gene TRBD1, 6 bases. Specimen: T cells isolated from PBMCs. The sequence was collected from a human donor in good health. CDR3 nucleotide sequence: TGTGCCAGCACGAAATTAAGAGGACAGCAAGAGACCCAGTACTTC. This encodes CASTKLRGQQETQYF.